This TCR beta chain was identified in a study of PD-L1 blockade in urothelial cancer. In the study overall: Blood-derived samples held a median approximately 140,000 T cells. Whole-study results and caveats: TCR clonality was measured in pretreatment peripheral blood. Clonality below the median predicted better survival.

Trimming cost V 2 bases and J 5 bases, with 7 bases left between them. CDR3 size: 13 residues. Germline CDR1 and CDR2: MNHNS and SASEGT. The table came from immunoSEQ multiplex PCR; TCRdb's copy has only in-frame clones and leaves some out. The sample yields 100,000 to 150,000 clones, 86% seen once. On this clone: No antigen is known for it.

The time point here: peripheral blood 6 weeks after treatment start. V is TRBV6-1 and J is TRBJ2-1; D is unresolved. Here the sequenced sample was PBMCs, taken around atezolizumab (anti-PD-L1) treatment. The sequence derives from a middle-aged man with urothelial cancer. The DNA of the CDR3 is TGTGCCAGCAGTGAAAACAGTCACAATGAGCAGTTCTTC. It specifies CASSENSHNEQFF.